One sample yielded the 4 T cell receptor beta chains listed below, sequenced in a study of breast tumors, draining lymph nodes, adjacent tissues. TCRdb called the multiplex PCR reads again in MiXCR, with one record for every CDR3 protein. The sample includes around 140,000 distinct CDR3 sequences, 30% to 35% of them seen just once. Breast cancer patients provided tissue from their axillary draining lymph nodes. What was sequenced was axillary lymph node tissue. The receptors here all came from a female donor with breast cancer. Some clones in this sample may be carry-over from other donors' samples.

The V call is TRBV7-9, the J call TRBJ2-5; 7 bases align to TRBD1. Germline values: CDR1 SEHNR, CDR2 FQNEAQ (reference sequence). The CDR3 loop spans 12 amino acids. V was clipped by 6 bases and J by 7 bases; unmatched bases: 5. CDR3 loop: CASRSDRATQYF. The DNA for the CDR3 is TGTGCCAGCAGATCAGACAGGGCGACCCAGTACTTC.

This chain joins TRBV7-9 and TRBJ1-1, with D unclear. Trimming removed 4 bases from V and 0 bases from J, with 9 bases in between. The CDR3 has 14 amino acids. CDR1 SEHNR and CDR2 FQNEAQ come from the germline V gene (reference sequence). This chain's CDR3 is CASSSLTLNTEAFF. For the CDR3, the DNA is TGTGCCAGCAGCTCTCTAACCTTGAACACTGAAGCTTTCTTT. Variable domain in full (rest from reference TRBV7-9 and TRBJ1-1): DTGVSQNPRHKITKRGQNVTFRCDPISEHNRLYWYRQTLGQGPEFLTYFQNEAQLEKSRLLSDRFSAERPKGSFSTLEIQRTEQGDSAMYLCASSSLTLNTEAFFGQGTRLTVV.

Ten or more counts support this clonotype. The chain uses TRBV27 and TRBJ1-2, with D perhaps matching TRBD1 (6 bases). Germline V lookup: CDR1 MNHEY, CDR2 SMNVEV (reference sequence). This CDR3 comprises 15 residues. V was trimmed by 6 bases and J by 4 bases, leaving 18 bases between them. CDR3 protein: CASRPTRQVSYGYTF. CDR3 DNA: TGTGCCAGCAGGCCTACTCGACAGGTCTCCTATGGCTACACCTTC.

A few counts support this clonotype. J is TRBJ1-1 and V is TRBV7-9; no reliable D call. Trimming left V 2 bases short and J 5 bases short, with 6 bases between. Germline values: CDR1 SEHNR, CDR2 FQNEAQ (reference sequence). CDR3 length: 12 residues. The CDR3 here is CASSLSQTEAFF. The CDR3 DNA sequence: TGTGCCAGCAGCTTAAGTCAAACTGAAGCTTTCTTT.